This T cell receptor (beta chain) was found in a study of T cell responses to AZD1222 COVID-19 vaccine. Here immunoSEQ multiplex PCR was the method, and the copy in TCRdb shows in-frame clones only, minus some. The repertoire has about 150,000 clones, about 89% of them found once; the top ten carry 4.5% to 6%. This clone was seen more than once but under ten times. Antigen unknown. Overall study findings and caveats: Repertoires in all cases were sampled only once the peak T cell response had passed.

In germline, CDR1 is SEHNR, CDR2 FQNEAQ (reference sequence). This CDR3 region has 15 residues. V lost 4 bases, J lost 2 bases, and 6 bases stayed unmatched. The clonotype originates from an adult in good health. J is TRBJ2-7 and V is TRBV7-9; 9 bases fit TRBD1. The sequencing used peripheral blood, collected on day 0 of AZD1222 vaccination. This CDR3 is CASSSGQGGTYEQYF. As DNA, the CDR3 is TGTGCCAGCAGCTCGGGACAGGGAGGAACCTACGAGCAGTACTTC.